This T cell receptor beta chain stems from a study of cytomegalovirus exposure and HLA in healthy donors. V shed 4 bases, J shed 4 bases, and the junction held 3 bases outside the gene matches. CDR3 length: 15 residues. Germline CDR1 and CDR2: KGHSH and LQKENI. The primer mix had 60 Vbeta and 13 Jbeta primers. Assay used: immunoSEQ multiplex PCR; TCRdb lists only in-frame clones, some missing. The table has about 140,000 clones, around 84% seen once. The gene calls are TRBV18 and TRBJ2-1; 11 bases match TRBD1. Sequencing was carried out using PBMCs. The origin of this receptor is a man aged 50-59 years in good health and CMV-seronegative. Here the CDR3 DNA reads TGTGCCAGCTCACGAGGACAGGGGGCTTACAATGAGCAGTTCTTC. Encoded protein: CASSRGQGAYNEQFF.